This TCR beta chain emerged from a study of blood T cell repertoires in COVID-19. Overall study context: Acute and convalescent COVID-19 samples came from the United States, Italy and Spain.

Across 20 to 25 US areas, participants ranged in age from roughly 18 to 89 years. Resolution of symptoms, clearance, or two negative PCRs was present in recovered Cohort 3 donors. The authors' processing: Estimation of nucleated cell counts was performed using reference gene primer amplification. Here immunoSEQ multiplex PCR was the method, and the copy in TCRdb shows in-frame clones only, minus some. V and J calls and clone size are given by that table; D and trimming were obtained from the DNA. The table lists about 160,000 clones, roughly 80% of them singletons. Sequenced: PBMCs or T cells enriched from blood (not recorded which). The source is a woman aged 55-70 years who had recovered from COVID-19.

The CDR3 DNA sequence: TGTGCCAGCTCATACACAGGGGGCAAAACCTACGAGCAGTACTTC. It specifies CASSYTGGKTYEQYF. The chain recombines TRBV18 with TRBJ2-7; 9 bases match TRBD1. Losses at the gene ends were 5 bases for V and 2 bases for J; bases not matched to a gene: 7. CDR3 length: 15 residues. Germline values: CDR1 KGHSH, CDR2 LQKENI.